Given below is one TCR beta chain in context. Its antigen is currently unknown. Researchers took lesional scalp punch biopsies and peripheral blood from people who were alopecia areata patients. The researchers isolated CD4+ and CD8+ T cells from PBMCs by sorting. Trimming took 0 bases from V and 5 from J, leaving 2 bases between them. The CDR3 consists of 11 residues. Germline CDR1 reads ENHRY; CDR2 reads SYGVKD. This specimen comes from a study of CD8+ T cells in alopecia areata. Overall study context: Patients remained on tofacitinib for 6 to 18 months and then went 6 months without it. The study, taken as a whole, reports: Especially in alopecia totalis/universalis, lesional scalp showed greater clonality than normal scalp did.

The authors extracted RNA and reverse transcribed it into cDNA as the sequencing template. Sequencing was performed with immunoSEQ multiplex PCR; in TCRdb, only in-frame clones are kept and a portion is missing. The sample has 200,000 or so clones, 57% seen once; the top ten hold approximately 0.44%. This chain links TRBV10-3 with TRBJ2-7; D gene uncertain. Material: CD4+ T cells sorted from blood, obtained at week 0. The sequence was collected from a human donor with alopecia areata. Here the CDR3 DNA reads TGTGCCATCAGTGAGTCGAACGAGCAGTACTTC. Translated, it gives CAISESNEQYF.